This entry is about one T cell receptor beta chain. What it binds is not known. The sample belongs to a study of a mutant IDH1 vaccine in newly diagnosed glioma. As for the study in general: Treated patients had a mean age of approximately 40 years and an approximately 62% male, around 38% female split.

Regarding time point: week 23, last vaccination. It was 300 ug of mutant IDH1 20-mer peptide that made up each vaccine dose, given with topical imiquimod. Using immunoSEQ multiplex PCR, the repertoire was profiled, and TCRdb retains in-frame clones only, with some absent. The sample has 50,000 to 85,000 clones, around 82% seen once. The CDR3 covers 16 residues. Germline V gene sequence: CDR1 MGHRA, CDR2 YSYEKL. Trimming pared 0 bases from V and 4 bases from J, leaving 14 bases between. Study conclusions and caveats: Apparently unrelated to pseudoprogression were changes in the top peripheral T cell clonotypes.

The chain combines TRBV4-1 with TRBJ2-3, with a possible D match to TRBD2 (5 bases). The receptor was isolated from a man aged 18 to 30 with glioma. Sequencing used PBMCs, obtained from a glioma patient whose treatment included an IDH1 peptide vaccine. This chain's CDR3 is CASSQDPGIYPDTQYF. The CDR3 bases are TGCGCCAGCAGCCAAGATCCGGGGATCTACCCAGATACGCAGTATTTT.